These 26 T cell receptor beta chains were sequenced from one sample in a study of neoadjuvant anti-PD-1 for oral cavity cancer. Time point noted: after neoadjuvant nivolumab, at surgical resection. Assay: immunoSEQ multiplex PCR; the TCRdb copy retains only in-frame clones and omits some. The sample consists of approximately 30,000 clones, almost 80% of them appearing once. The sample consisted of PBMCs, taken after nivolumab (anti-PD-1) treatment. The receptors were gathered from a person aged 35 to 85 with oral cavity squamous cell carcinoma.

The genes are TRBV6-6 and TRBJ1-5; D unclear. The germline gives CDR1 MNHNY, CDR2 SVGAGI (reference sequence). V was cut by 4 bases and J by 4 bases, with 5 bases left in between. The CDR3 contains 12 residues. CDR3 sequence: CASSFSNQPQHF. CDR3 DNA: TGTGCCAGCAGTTTCTCTAATCAGCCCCAGCATTTT.

The rearrangement links TRBV6-6 to TRBJ2-7, with D possibly TRBD2 on 6 matching bases. The V end was cut by 9 bases, the J end by 6 bases, with 21 bases between. Germline V lookup: CDR1 MNHNY, CDR2 SVGAGI (reference sequence). This CDR3 comprises 14 residues. The CDR3: CASLPSRVGGEQYF. The CDR3 nucleotides read TGTGCCAGTCTGCCATCCCGGGTGGGAGGCGAGCAGTACTTC.

The chain joins TRBV29-1 to TRBJ2-7; 7 bases are shared with TRBD2. Trimming removed 4 bases from V and 6 bases from J; junction bases left unmatched: 6. CDR1 is SQVTM and CDR2 is ANQGSEA in the germline V gene. CDR3 length: 12 amino acids. CDR3 DNA: TGCAGCGTTGGACCGGGACTACGCGAGCAGTACTTC. This gives the protein CSVGPGLREQYF.

In regard to this clone: Its ends do not fully match the called genes, so a read error is possible. In DNA form, the CDR3 reads TGCGCCAGCAGCCAAGATTTGGTCTCCCACAATGAGCAGTTCTTC. It encodes CASSQDLVSHNEQFF. The V call is TRBV4-3, the J call TRBJ2-1; D is unresolved. CDR3 length: 15 residues. Germline V CDR1 and CDR2: LGHNA, YSLEER.

The chain couples TRBV10-1 to TRBJ2-3; D is perhaps TRBD2 (6 bases). The V end lost 6 bases, the J end lost 1 base, and 20 bases lay between the germline ends. This CDR3 comprises 17 residues. The V gene's germline CDR1 is WNHNN and CDR2 SYGVQD (reference sequence). The CDR3 loop is CASRGRFGGGGTDTQYF. CDR3 in DNA: TGCGCCAGCAGGGGAAGATTTGGTGGAGGGGGCACAGATACGCAGTATTTT.

The chain joins TRBV29-1 to TRBJ2-4; D is unresolved. CDR1 and CDR2 (germline): SQVTM, ANQGSEA. The ends were cut back, 5 bases at V and 0 bases at J, with 11 bases in the middle. CDR3 size: 14 residues. The CDR3 DNA reads as TGCAGCGTTCCACGCCGGCTAGCCAAAAACATTCAGTACTTC. Its translation: CSVPRRLAKNIQYF.

The chain carries TRBV11-2 and TRBJ2-7; D might be TRBD2 (5 bases). V was shortened by 2 bases and J by 0 bases, with 14 bases between the two germline ends. Germline CDR1 reads SGHAT; CDR2 reads FQNNGV. This CDR3 is built from 16 residues. CDR3 region: CASSLTFGDSSYEQYF. The CDR3 nucleotides read TGTGCCAGCAGCTTAACTTTCGGGGATAGCTCCTACGAGCAGTACTTC.

The chain carries TRBV7-7 and TRBJ2-3; D is possibly TRBD2 (5 bases). CDR1 is SSHAT and CDR2 is FNYEAQ in the germline V gene (reference sequence). This CDR3 comprises 16 residues. V shed 3 bases and J shed 1 base, with 14 bases lying between them. The CDR3 sequence: CASSFPGKGGTDTQYF. The CDR3 DNA follows: TGTGCCAGCAGCTTCCCCGGGAAAGGAGGCACAGATACGCAGTATTTT.

The chain joins TRBV4-3 to TRBJ2-7; no clear D. Looked up from germline, CDR1 is LGHNA and CDR2 is YSLEER. The CDR3 covers 13 residues. Trimming removed 1 base at V and 0 bases at J, with 4 bases between. In DNA, the CDR3 is TGCGCCAGCAGCCAAGGTGTCTCCTACGAGCAGTACTTC. The encoded protein is CASSQGVSYEQYF.

The J gene is TRBJ2-3, the V gene TRBV6-4; D ambiguous. The length of the CDR3 is 13 residues. Trimming pared 3 bases from V and 6 bases from J, leaving 10 bases between. Per the germline V gene, CDR1 is MRHNA and CDR2 is SNTAGT. CDR3 DNA sequence: TGTGCCAGCAGTGATGGTAGCCGGGATACGCAGTATTTT. This sequence encodes CASSDGSRDTQYF.

V gene TRBV9 combines with J gene TRBJ2-1; D may correspond to TRBD1 or TRBD2 (5 bases each). Per germline, CDR1 SGDLS and CDR2 YYNGEE. V dropped 5 bases and J dropped 7 bases, with 10 bases sitting between them. The CDR3 length is 12 residues. For the CDR3, the DNA is TGTGCCAGCAGTGACGAGGGGAATGAGCAGTTCTTC. This gives the protein CASSDEGNEQFF.

V usage is TRBV4-1 and J usage is TRBJ1-5; D ambiguous. There are 13 residues in the CDR3. Germline CDR1 MGHRA, CDR2 YSYEKL. The V end was cut by 7 bases, the J end by 7 bases, with 14 bases between. In nucleotides, the CDR3 is TGCGCCAGCATACGGAGTGGTGAGCAGCCCCAGCATTTT. It specifies CASIRSGEQPQHF.

The chain joins TRBV21-1 to TRBJ1-2. TRBV21-1 is marked as a pseudogene. This CDR3 is 14 amino acids long. The CDR3 DNA sequence: TGTGCCAGCAGGCCCGGGGCCTTTCTCTATGGCTACACCTTC. Its translation: CASRPGAFLYGYTF.

The V call is TRBV7-8, the J call TRBJ1-5; a weak D match, TRBD1 (6 bases). The CDR3 extends over 17 amino acids. V was shortened by 1 base and J by 2 bases, with 15 bases between the two germline ends. Germline V gene data show CDR1 as SGHVS and CDR2 as FQNEAQ. Here the CDR3 DNA reads TGTGCCAGCAGCTTAGGTCCATATCGACAGGGCAATCAGCCCCAGCATTTT. Protein: CASSLGPYRQGNQPQHF.

This clone was seen a few times. The chain has TRBV19 and TRBJ1-2; 7 nucleotides agree with TRBD1. J gave up 5 bases and V 7 bases, and 7 bases lay outside the gene matches. The CDR3 consists of 13 residues. From germline, CDR1 is LNHDA and CDR2 SQIVND (reference sequence). The CDR3 here is CASKGAAWYGYTF. In DNA form, the CDR3 reads TGTGCCAGTAAGGGGGCAGCTTGGTATGGCTACACCTTC.

The genes are TRBV14 and TRBJ2-3, with D unclear. Germline loops: CDR1 SGHDN, CDR2 FVKESK. CDR3 length equals 12 residues. V lost 5 bases and J 2 bases, leaving 5 bases between the germline ends. CDR3 protein: CASSFATDTQYF. The DNA of the CDR3 is TGTGCCAGCAGCTTTGCCACAGATACGCAGTATTTT.

This clone was observed a handful of times. The chain uses TRBV18 and TRBJ2-1; 9 bases line up with TRBD1. Germline CDR1 reads KGHSH; CDR2 reads LQKENI. V was pared by 4 bases and J by 5 bases, with 3 bases of the junction left unmatched. The CDR3 is made up of 14 amino acids. The CDR3 protein is CASSQGQGHNEQFF. The CDR3 DNA is TGTGCCAGCTCACAGGGACAGGGCCACAATGAGCAGTTCTTC.

The chain is built from TRBV5-6 and TRBJ2-1, with D possibly called TRBD1 or TRBD2 (5 bases each). Germline CDR1 reads SGHDT; CDR2 reads YYEEEE. The CDR3 has 15 residues. V was pared by 4 bases and J by 3 bases, with 14 bases between. The CDR3 DNA reads as TGTGCCAGCAGCCAATGGGGGAGATACTACAATGAGCAGTTCTTC. As protein: CASSQWGRYYNEQFF.

V gene TRBV7-2 combines with J gene TRBJ1-1; tentative D call: TRBD1 (6 bases). CDR1 SGHTA and CDR2 FQGNSA come from the germline V gene. The V end lost 5 bases, the J end lost 1 base, and 11 bases lay between the germline ends. This CDR3 has 14 residues. CDR3 loop: CASSPRGANTEAFF. CDR3 DNA sequence: TGTGCCAGCAGCCCCAGGGGAGCGAACACTGAAGCTTTCTTT. Full variable domain (rest looked up from reference TRBV7-2 and TRBJ1-1): GAGVSQSPSNKVTEKGKDVELRCDPISGHTALYWYRQSLGQGLEFLIYFQGNSAPDKSGLPSDRFSAERTGGSVSTLTIQRTQQEDSAVYLCASSPRGANTEAFFGQGTRLTVV.

The chain joins TRBV10-1 to TRBJ2-2; D may be TRBD2 (5 bases). CDR3 length: 16 amino acids. The V gene's germline CDR1 is WNHNN and CDR2 SYGVQD (reference sequence). Trimming shortened V by 3 bases and J by 7 bases, and 18 bases separated the two germline ends. In DNA, the CDR3 is TGCGCCAGCAGTGACCCTCAATCCGGGGTTGGCGGGGAGCTGTTTTTT. Its protein product is CASSDPQSGVGGELFF.

The chain combines TRBV2 with TRBJ1-6; perhaps TRBD1 as D (5 bases). The CDR3 extends over 16 amino acids. The germline gives CDR1 SNHLY, CDR2 FYNNEI. Trimming removed 1 base at V and 6 bases at J, with 13 bases between. CDR3 loop: CASSEGGGGFNSPLHF. CDR3 DNA: TGTGCCAGCAGTGAAGGCGGCGGGGGGTTTAATTCACCCCTCCACTTT.

The CDR3 DNA reads as TGTGCCAGCAGCTTACGGGCAGGAGTCGGGGAGCTGTTTTTT. Translation: CASSLRAGVGELFF. This rearrangement joins TRBV11-3 to TRBJ2-2; the D is unclear. The V and J ends lost 2 bases and 7 bases respectively, with 11 bases between them. Germline CDR1 SGHNT, CDR2 YENEEA. The CDR3 has 14 amino acids.

This sequence joins TRBV5-1 and TRBJ2-5; 8 bases match TRBD2. Germline V gene lookup returns CDR1 SGHRS and CDR2 YFSETQ. This CDR3 is built from 16 residues. Trimming at V came to 2 bases and at J to 2 bases, leaving 8 bases not matched to a gene. DNA of the CDR3: TGCGCCAGCAGCTTCACGGGACTAGTCGGTCAAGAGACCCAGTACTTC. Its protein product is CASSFTGLVGQETQYF.

This clone was detected a few times. The chain joins TRBV18 to TRBJ1-2; weak D call: TRBD1 (5 bases). This CDR3 comprises 16 residues. The V and J ends lost 3 bases and 8 bases respectively, with 22 bases between them. The germline gives CDR1 KGHSH, CDR2 LQKENI. In DNA, the CDR3 is TGTGCCAGCTCACCGGAGCGATTGGGACCCCAGGAGGGCTACACCTTC. Its translation is CASSPERLGPQEGYTF.

The rearrangement links TRBV6-5 to TRBJ2-2; TRBD1 is a possible D gene (6 bases). CDR1 and CDR2 (germline): MNHEY, SVGAGI. With 2 bases removed from V and 4 bases from J, the gap between germline ends came to 11 bases. This CDR3 has 15 amino acids. CDR3 DNA sequence: TGTGCCAGCAGTTACAGAAACAGGGCCACCGGGGAGCTGTTTTTT. It yields the protein CASSYRNRATGELFF.

This rearrangement joins TRBV11-3 to TRBJ2-1, with TRBD2 matching 15 bases. Germline loops: CDR1 SGHNT, CDR2 YENEEA. The ends lost 5 bases at V and 9 bases at J; junction bases unmatched: 8. The CDR3 spans 16 residues. The CDR3 spells CASSTRTSGGAIEQFF. The CDR3 nucleotides read TGTGCCAGCAGCACCCGGACTAGCGGGGGGGCGATTGAGCAGTTCTTC.